The 20 T cell receptor beta chains in this list originate from one sample, sequenced in a study of identical twins. TCRdb itself ran the 5' RACE reads through MiXCR, one entry per CDR3 protein. The table has approximately 620,000 distinct CDR3 sequences, 8% to 9% seen once. The same sample was also used in a study of yellow fever vaccine responses in identical twins.

The specimen sequenced was PBMCs. The receptors come from a woman aged 18-35 years in good health.

This clonotype was counted between two and nine times. The CDR3 spells CASSYGDRSNTGELFF. DNA for the CDR3: TGTGCCAGCAGTTATGGGGACAGGTCGAACACCGGGGAGCTGTTTTTT. J is TRBJ2-2 and V is TRBV6-2 or TRBV6-3; 8 nucleotides align to TRBD1. With 3 bases clipped from V and 0 bases from J, the junction kept 3 bases outside the gene matches. CDR3 length equals 16 residues. CDR1 and CDR2 from the germline V gene are MNHEY and SVGEGT.

The V and J genes are TRBV25-1 and TRBJ2-1; 12 nucleotides align to TRBD1. With V trimmed by 6 bases and J by 0 bases, 15 bases remained unmatched. Germline V lookup: CDR1 MGHDK, CDR2 SYGVNS. The CDR3 length is 20 residues. The CDR3 protein is CASSGAGTGGRRSSYNEQFF. The CDR3 nucleotides read TGTGCCAGCAGCGGAGCCGGGACAGGGGGCCGGAGGAGCTCCTACAATGAGCAGTTCTTC.

This clonotype was recorded many times. The genes are TRBV7-9 and TRBJ2-4; no definite D call. Germline V gene sequence: CDR1 SEHNR, CDR2 FQNEAQ (reference sequence). This CDR3 is built from 14 residues. The V gene lost 4 bases and the J gene lost 0 bases, with 7 bases spanning the gap. In DNA, the CDR3 is TGTGCCAGCAGCTCCTTTCTAGCCAAAAACATTCAGTACTTC. Its translation: CASSSFLAKNIQYF.

The genes are TRBV28 and TRBJ2-2; D ambiguous. This CDR3 has 12 residues. The germline V gene encodes CDR1 MDHEN and CDR2 SYDVKM. Trimming took off 7 bases at V and 3 bases at J, with 6 bases between the two ends. CDR3 nucleotides: TGTGCCAGCACCGACTACACCGGGGAGCTGTTTTTT. Translated, it gives CASTDYTGELFF.

This clonotype was counted ten times or more. V gene TRBV7-2 combines with J gene TRBJ1-2, with D unclear. This CDR3 is 16 amino acids long. CDR1 and CDR2 (germline): SGHTA, FQGNSA. With 1 base removed from V and 0 bases from J, the gap between germline ends came to 12 bases. CDR3 loop: CASSLDWAGTNYGYTF. CDR3 nucleotides: TGTGCCAGCAGCTTAGATTGGGCGGGTACTAACTATGGCTACACCTTC. Combining the CDR3 with reference TRBV7-2 and TRBJ1-2 gives the whole variable domain GAGVSQSPSNKVTEKGKDVELRCDPISGHTALYWYRQSLGQGLEFLIYFQGNSAPDKSGLPSDRFSAERTGGSVSTLTIQRTQQEDSAVYLCASSLDWAGTNYGYTFGSGTRLTVV.

V is TRBV2 and J is TRBJ2-7; TRBD2 is a possible D gene (5 bases). This CDR3 has 14 residues. Germline V CDR1 and CDR2: SNHLY, FYNNEI. With 2 bases removed from V and 5 bases from J, the gap between germline ends came to 13 bases. The CDR3 region has the DNA TGTGCCAGCAGTGAAAAGCGGTTAACCCACGAGCAGTACTTC. Translating it yields CASSEKRLTHEQYF.

The V and J genes are TRBV12-3 or TRBV12-4 and TRBJ1-4, with 8 bases fitting TRBD1. The trim removed 6 bases at V and 2 bases at J, leaving 5 bases unmatched. This CDR3 contains 15 residues. Here the CDR3 DNA reads TGTGCCAGCAGGTACCGACAGGGGACTAATGAAAAACTGTTTTTT. This gives the protein CASRYRQGTNEKLFF.

The chain is built from TRBV12-3 or TRBV12-4 and TRBJ2-5, with D perhaps assigned TRBD1 or TRBD2 (7 bases each). This CDR3 is 17 amino acids long. V dropped 2 bases and J dropped 2 bases, with 18 bases sitting between them. CDR3 in amino acids: CASSLRSKAGQQETQYF. CDR3 in DNA: TGTGCCAGCAGTTTACGGTCGAAAGCGGGACAGCAAGAGACCCAGTACTTC.

At least ten counts were recorded for this clonotype. This chain links TRBV3-1 with TRBJ1-1, with a tentative D call TRBD1 (5 bases). The CDR3 runs to 14 residues. V was clipped by 3 bases and J by 3 bases, with 11 bases between them. CDR1 is LGHDT and CDR2 is YNNKEL in the germline V gene (reference sequence). In DNA, the CDR3 is TGTGCCAGCAGCCACGCGACGGGGCACACTGAAGCTTTCTTT. Its protein is CASSHATGHTEAFF. The whole variable domain, filled in from reference TRBV3-1 and TRBJ1-1, reads DTAVSQTPKYLVTQMGNDKSIKCEQNLGHDTMYWYKQDSKKFLKIMFSYNNKELIINETVPNRFSPKSPDKAHLNLHINSLELGDSAVYFCASSHATGHTEAFFGQGTRLTVV.

V is TRBV7-9 and J is TRBJ2-4; 8 bases are shared with TRBD1. Per the germline V gene, CDR1 is SEHNR and CDR2 is FQNEAQ (reference sequence). This CDR3 has 14 residues. V dropped 4 bases and J dropped 4; count of bases not matched to a gene: 3. CDR3 sequence: CASSWGQEKNIQYF. CDR3 sequence (DNA): TGTGCCAGCAGCTGGGGACAGGAGAAAAACATTCAGTACTTC. The full variable domain, rest sourced from reference TRBV7-9 and TRBJ2-4, is DTGVSQNPRHKITKRGQNVTFRCDPISEHNRLYWYRQTLGQGPEFLTYFQNEAQLEKSRLLSDRFSAERPKGSFSTLEIQRTEQGDSAMYLCASSWGQEKNIQYFGAGTRLSVL.

This clonotype was detected a few times. The chain recombines TRBV2 with TRBJ2-7; possibly TRBD2 for D (5 bases). V was cut by 3 bases and J by 0 bases, with 9 bases left in between. From germline, CDR1 is SNHLY and CDR2 FYNNEI. The CDR3 has 14 residues. CDR3 sequence reads: CASSEGVPSYEQYF. The CDR3 coding sequence is TGTGCCAGCAGTGAGGGAGTGCCCTCCTACGAGCAGTACTTC.

In this sample, this clonotype turned up a few times. The rearrangement joins TRBV11-2 to TRBJ2-1, with D unresolved. The V gene's germline CDR1 is SGHAT and CDR2 FQNNGV. This CDR3 is 14 amino acids long. Trimming pared 1 base from V and 7 bases from J, leaving 11 bases between. The CDR3 here is CASSLGVNSNEQFF. The CDR3 nucleotides are TGTGCCAGCAGCTTAGGGGTTAATAGTAATGAGCAGTTCTTC.

With regard to this clonotype: A read error may produce the germline difference seen at one junction end. The rearrangement uses TRBV5-8 and TRBJ1-3; 7 nucleotides match TRBD1. The CDR3 totals 12 residues. Germline lookup yields CDR1 SGHTS and CDR2 YDEGEE. The CDR3 bases are TGTGCCAGCAGCGGAGGGACAGCTGTACTAAATTTT. Protein sequence: CASSGGTAVLNF.

This clonotype was detected only a few times. This sequence joins TRBV10-2 and TRBJ2-7; D is perhaps TRBD2 (6 bases). CDR1 and CDR2 from the germline V gene are WSHSY and SAAADI. The CDR3 has 14 amino acids. Deletions cut 5 bases from V and 2 bases from J, with 13 bases between. The CDR3 nucleotides are TGCGCCAGCAGTTACCCGGGACTTCCCTACGAGCAGTACTTC. Amino acids: CASSYPGLPYEQYF.

This clonotype appeared many times. The CDR3 reads CASSLLDGDTQYF. DNA for the CDR3: TGTGCCAGCAGCTTATTGGACGGAGATACGCAGTATTTT. The rearrangement links TRBV7-8 to TRBJ2-3; D uncertain. The germline V gene encodes CDR1 SGHVS and CDR2 FQNEAQ. This CDR3 is 13 amino acids long. Between the trimmed V and J ends, which lost 2 bases and 5 bases, there was a span of 8 bases.

The V gene is TRBV28, the J gene TRBJ2-3, with a possible D match to TRBD2 (6 bases). Looked up from germline, CDR1 is MDHEN and CDR2 is SYDVKM. V shed 7 bases and J shed 0 bases, with 23 bases lying between them. This CDR3 has 18 residues. CDR3 sequence reads: CASKFAGITRPSTDTQYF. The CDR3, as DNA: TGTGCCAGCAAATTCGCGGGGATTACCAGACCTAGCACAGATACGCAGTATTTT.

This clonotype was seen more than once but under ten times. This chain connects TRBV27 to TRBJ2-7, with 8 bases identical to TRBD1. Germline values: CDR1 MNHEY, CDR2 SMNVEV (reference sequence). The CDR3 length is 14 residues. V lost 6 bases to trimming and J lost 4 bases; unmatched junction nucleotides: 8. CDR3 region: CASRLRDRPYEQYF. CDR3 bases: TGTGCCAGCAGGCTCCGGGACAGGCCTTACGAGCAGTACTTC.

The rearrangement uses TRBV24-1 and TRBJ2-2; 7 nucleotides line up with TRBD2. The germline gives CDR1 KGHDR, CDR2 SFDVKD. V shed 1 base, J shed 3 bases, and the junction held 7 bases outside the gene matches. The CDR3 is 17 residues long. For the CDR3, the DNA is TGTGCCACCAGTGATTTCCTCGCGGGAGCATACACCGGGGAGCTGTTTTTT. The encoded protein is CATSDFLAGAYTGELFF.

A few counts support this clonotype. The genes are TRBV7-2 and TRBJ2-7; tentative D call: TRBD2 (6 bases). The CDR3 length is 14 residues. Germline-derived CDR1 and CDR2 are SGHTA and FQGNSA. Deletions cut 0 bases from V and 3 bases from J, with 9 bases between. The CDR3 region has the DNA TGTGCCAGCAGCTTAGCGGGCGGGATCTACGAGCAGTACTTC. This codes for CASSLAGGIYEQYF.

This clonotype was counted between two and nine times. This chain uses TRBV19 with TRBJ2-3, with 8 positions matching TRBD1. Germline-derived CDR1 and CDR2 are LNHDA and SQIVND (reference sequence). Losses at the gene ends were 6 bases for V and 0 bases for J; bases not matched to a gene: 5. The CDR3 contains 15 residues. The CDR3 protein is CASSNRGTSTDTQYF. In DNA, the CDR3 is TGTGCCAGTAGCAACAGGGGGACTAGCACAGATACGCAGTATTTT.